Detailed here is one T cell receptor beta chain. Which antigen it targets is not known. No base-level quality is on record; no much larger clone is a single base apart. Read against the paper, the sample's time point label means: before hematopoietic stem cell transplant. PRAID was characterized by prominent immunodeficiency alongside autoinflammation. Before TRB sequencing, T-cell subsets (conventional T cells, CD8+ T cells, regulatory T cells, T follicular helper cells) were sorted. This record belongs to a study of stem cell transplantation in POMP-related autoinflammatory disease (dated by TCRdb to 2020 to 2022). For the study in its entirety: The study hypothesis was that defective thymoproteasomes impair MHC class I-dependent CD8+ T-cell differentiation and positive selection, which skews the TRB repertoire. The effect of POMP deficiency on T-cell receptor beta repertoire diversity and CDR3 characteristics was assessed using high-throughput TRB sequencing. Prior to transplant, the patients had skewing toward CD4+ naive T cells, low CD8+ T-cell proportions, and reduced T-cell cytokine secretion.

Ends trimmed: V by 2 bases, J by 6 bases; bases unmatched to a gene: 8. CDR3 length: 15 amino acids, cysteine to phenylalanine. Just the 45-base CDR3 DNA is kept, in frame starting at base 1. The CDR1 and CDR2 encoded by the germline V gene are SGHTA and FQGTGA. The library was generated by the immunoSEQ multiplex PCR assay. Under the source paper's analysis protocol: Shannon entropy, which takes clonal size distribution into account, was used to quantify repertoire diversity. Clonotype distribution inequality was measured with the Gini-Simpson index (Simpson_1-D). TCRdb's version of the immuneACCESS table is confined to in-frame rearrangements and falls short of the full clone set. An unresolved V gene accounts for under half of the shortfall where checked; the remainder is of unknown origin. V and J calls and clone size are given by that table; D and trimming were obtained from the DNA. Within this sample are over 25,000 clones, with almost 90% of them counted one time only. The ten largest account for 0.7% to 0.9% of the sample.

Points the paper makes about the study in general: The number of unique TRB V-J gene pairings in PRAID patients was restricted. Across all analyzed T-cell subsets, PRAID patients showed a trend toward higher clonality and lower TRB diversity. The trend toward lower diversity and increased clonality in PRAID patients was statistically significant only for regulatory T cells.

The receptor chain draws on TRBV7-3 and TRBJ2-3, and 7 junctional nucleotides match TRBD2. This TCR derives from a human donor with POMP-related autoinflammation and immune dysregulation (PRAID). This specimen was CD4+ T cells from PBMCs, taken before stem cell transplantation. At the DNA level, the sequence is TGTGCCAGCAGCTTACGAGCGGGACGAGGGGATACGCAGTATTTT. This codes for CASSLRAGRGDTQYF.